Detailed here is one T cell receptor beta chain. Its cognate antigen has yet to be identified. Base qualities are not provided; no much larger clone lies one nucleotide away. The data derive from a study of chronic HIV infection and antiretroviral therapy (dated by TCRdb to between 2014 and 2017). The receptor library was made with 5' RACE. Sequencing instrument: Illumina MiSeq. TCRdb reanalyzed the raw reads on its own, using fastp at Q25 for trimming and MiXCR for clone calling, and kept in-frame beta chains. Records with the same CDR3 protein are collapsed into one entry carrying the most frequent genes and DNA. Here the sample has approximately 30,000 distinct CDR3 sequences; more than 7.5% occur a single time. The ten biggest clones cover under 3% of the sample. CDR1 and CDR2 are drawn from the germline V gene: SGHTA, FQGNSA. V drops 5 bases and J drops 0 bases, leaving 17 bases in between. The CDR3 runs 17 residues from the cysteine to the phenylalanine. Only the CDR3 DNA is retained, 51 bases long and in frame from the first base.

This clonotype was sampled from an adult who had HIV and had not received antiretroviral therapy, or was an uninfected healthy control (not recorded which). The rearranged segments are TRBV7-2 and TRBJ1-5; the D gene identity is not certain. Specimen: peripheral blood. Here the CDR3 is given as CASSPRPGIGSNQPQHF. The nucleotides are TGTGCCAGCAGCCCCCGACCGGGGATAGGTAGCAATCAGCCCCAGCATTTT. With the portions outside the CDR3 filled from the reference TRBV7-2 and TRBJ1-5 genes, the complete variable region becomes GAGVSQSPSNKVTEKGKDVELRCDPISGHTALYWYRQSLGQGLEFLIYFQGNSAPDKSGLPSDRFSAERTGGSVSTLTIQRTQQEDSAVYLCASSPRPGIGSNQPQHFGDGTRLSIL.